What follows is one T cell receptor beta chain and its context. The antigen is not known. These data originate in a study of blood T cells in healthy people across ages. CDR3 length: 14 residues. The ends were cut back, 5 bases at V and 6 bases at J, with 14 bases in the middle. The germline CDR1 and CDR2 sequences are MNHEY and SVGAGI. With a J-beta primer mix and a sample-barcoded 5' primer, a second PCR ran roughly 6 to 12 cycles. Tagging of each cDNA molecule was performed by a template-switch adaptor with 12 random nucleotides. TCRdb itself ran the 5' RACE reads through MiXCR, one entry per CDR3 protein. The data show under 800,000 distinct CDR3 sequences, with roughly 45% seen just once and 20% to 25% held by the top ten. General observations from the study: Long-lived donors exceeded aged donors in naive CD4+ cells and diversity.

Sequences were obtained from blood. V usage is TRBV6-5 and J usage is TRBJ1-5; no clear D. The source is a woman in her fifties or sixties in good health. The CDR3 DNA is TGTGCCAGCAGTCCACAAGGGAAGGTTCAGCCCCAGCATTTT. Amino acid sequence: CASSPQGKVQPQHF.